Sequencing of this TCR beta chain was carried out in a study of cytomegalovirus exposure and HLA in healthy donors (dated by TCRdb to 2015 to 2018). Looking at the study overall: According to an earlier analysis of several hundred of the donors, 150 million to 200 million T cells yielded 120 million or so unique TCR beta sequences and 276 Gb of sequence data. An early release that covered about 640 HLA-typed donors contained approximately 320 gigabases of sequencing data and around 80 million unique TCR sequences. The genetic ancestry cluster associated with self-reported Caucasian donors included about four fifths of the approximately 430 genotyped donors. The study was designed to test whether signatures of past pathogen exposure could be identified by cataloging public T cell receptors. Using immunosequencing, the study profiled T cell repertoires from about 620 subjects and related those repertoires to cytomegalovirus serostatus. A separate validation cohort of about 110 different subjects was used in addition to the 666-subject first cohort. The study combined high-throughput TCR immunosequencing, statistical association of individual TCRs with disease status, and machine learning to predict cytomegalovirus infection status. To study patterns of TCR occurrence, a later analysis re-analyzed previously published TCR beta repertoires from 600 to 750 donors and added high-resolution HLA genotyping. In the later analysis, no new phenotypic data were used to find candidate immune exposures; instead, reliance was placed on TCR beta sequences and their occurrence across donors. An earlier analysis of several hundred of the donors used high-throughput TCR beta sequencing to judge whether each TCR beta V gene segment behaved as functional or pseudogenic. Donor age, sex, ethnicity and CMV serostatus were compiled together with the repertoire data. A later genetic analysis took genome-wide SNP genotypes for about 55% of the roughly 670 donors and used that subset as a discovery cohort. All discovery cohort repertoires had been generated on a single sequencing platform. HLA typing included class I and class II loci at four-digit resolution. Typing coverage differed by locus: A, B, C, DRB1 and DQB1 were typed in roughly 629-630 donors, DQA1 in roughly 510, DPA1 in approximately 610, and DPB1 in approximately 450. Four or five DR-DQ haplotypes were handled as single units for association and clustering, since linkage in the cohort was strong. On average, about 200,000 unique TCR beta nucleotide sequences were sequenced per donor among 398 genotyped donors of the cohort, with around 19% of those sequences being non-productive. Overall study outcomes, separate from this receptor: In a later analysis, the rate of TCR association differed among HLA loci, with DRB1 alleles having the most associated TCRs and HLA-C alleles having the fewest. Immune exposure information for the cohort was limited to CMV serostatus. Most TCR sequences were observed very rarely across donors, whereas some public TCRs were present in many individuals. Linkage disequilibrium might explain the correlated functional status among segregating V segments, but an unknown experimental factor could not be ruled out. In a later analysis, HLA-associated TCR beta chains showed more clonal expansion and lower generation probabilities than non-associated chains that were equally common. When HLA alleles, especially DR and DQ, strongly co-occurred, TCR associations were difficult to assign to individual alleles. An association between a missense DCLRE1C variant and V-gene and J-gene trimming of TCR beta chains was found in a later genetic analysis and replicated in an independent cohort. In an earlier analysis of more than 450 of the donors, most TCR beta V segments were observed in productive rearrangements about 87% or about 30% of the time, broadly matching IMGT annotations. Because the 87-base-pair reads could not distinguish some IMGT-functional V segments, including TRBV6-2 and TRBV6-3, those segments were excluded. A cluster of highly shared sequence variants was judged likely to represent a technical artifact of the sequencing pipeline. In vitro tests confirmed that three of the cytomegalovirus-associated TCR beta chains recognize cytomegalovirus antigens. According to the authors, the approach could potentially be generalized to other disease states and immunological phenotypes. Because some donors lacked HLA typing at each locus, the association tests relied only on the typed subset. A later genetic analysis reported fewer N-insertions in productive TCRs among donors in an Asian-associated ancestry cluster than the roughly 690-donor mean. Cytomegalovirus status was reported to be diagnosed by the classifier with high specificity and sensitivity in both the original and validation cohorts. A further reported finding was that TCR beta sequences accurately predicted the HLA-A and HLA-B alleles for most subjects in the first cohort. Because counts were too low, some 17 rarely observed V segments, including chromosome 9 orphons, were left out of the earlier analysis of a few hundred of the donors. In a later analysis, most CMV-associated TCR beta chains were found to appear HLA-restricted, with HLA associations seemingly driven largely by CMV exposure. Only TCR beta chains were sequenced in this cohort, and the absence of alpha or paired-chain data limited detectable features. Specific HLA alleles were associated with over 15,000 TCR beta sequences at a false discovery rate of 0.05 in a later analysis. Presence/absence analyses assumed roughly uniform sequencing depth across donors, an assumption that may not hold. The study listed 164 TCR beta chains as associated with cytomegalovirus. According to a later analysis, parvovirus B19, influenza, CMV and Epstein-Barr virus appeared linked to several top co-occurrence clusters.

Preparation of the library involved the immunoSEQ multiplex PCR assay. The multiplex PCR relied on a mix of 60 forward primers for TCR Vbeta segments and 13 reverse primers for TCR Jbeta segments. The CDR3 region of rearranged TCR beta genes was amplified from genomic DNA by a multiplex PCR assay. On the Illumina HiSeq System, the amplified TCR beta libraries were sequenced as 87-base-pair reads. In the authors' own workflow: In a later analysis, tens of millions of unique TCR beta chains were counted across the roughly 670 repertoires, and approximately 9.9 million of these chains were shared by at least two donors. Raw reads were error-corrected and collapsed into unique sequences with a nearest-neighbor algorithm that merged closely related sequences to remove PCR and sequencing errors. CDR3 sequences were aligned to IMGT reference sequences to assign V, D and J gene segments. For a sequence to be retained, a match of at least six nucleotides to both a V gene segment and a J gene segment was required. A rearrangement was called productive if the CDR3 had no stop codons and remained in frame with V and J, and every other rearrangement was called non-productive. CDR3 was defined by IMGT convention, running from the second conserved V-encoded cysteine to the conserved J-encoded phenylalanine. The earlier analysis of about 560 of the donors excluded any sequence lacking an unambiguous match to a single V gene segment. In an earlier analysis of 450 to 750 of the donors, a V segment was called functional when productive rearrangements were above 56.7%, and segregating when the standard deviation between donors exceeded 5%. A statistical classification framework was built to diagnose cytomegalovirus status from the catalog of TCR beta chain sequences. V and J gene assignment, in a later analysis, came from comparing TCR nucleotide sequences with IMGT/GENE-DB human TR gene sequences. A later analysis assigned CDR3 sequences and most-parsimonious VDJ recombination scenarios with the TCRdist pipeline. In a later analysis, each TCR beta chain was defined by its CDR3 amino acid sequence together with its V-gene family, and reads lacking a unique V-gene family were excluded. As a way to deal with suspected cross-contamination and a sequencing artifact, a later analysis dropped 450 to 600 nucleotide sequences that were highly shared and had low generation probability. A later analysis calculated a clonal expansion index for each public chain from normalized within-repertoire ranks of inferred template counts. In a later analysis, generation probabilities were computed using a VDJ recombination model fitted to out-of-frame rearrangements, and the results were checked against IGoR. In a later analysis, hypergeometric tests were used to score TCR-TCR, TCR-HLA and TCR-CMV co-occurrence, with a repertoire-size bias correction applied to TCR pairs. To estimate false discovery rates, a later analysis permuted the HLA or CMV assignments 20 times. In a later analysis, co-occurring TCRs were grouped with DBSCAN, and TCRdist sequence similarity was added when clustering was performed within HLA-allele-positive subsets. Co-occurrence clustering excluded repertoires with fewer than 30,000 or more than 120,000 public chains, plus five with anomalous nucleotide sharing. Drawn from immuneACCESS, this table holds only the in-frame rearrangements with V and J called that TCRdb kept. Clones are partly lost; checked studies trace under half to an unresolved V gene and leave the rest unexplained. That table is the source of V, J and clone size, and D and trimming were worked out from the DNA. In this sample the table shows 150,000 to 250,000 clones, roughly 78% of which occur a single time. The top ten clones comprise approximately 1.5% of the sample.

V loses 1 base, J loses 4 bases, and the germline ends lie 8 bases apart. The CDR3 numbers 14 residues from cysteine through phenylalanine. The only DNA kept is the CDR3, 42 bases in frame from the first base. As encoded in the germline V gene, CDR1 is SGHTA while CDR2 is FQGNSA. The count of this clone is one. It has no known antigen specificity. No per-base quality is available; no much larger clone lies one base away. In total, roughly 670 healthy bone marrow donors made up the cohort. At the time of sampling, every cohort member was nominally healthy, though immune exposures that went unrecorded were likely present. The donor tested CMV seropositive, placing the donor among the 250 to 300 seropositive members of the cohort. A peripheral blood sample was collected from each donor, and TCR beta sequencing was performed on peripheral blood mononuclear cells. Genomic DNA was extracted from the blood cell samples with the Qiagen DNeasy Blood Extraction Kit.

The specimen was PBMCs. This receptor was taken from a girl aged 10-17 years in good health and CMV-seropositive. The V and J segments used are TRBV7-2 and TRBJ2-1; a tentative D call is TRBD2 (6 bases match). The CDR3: CASSLGLAYNEQFF. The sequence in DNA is TGTGCCAGCAGCTTAGGGCTAGCGTACAATGAGCAGTTCTTC.